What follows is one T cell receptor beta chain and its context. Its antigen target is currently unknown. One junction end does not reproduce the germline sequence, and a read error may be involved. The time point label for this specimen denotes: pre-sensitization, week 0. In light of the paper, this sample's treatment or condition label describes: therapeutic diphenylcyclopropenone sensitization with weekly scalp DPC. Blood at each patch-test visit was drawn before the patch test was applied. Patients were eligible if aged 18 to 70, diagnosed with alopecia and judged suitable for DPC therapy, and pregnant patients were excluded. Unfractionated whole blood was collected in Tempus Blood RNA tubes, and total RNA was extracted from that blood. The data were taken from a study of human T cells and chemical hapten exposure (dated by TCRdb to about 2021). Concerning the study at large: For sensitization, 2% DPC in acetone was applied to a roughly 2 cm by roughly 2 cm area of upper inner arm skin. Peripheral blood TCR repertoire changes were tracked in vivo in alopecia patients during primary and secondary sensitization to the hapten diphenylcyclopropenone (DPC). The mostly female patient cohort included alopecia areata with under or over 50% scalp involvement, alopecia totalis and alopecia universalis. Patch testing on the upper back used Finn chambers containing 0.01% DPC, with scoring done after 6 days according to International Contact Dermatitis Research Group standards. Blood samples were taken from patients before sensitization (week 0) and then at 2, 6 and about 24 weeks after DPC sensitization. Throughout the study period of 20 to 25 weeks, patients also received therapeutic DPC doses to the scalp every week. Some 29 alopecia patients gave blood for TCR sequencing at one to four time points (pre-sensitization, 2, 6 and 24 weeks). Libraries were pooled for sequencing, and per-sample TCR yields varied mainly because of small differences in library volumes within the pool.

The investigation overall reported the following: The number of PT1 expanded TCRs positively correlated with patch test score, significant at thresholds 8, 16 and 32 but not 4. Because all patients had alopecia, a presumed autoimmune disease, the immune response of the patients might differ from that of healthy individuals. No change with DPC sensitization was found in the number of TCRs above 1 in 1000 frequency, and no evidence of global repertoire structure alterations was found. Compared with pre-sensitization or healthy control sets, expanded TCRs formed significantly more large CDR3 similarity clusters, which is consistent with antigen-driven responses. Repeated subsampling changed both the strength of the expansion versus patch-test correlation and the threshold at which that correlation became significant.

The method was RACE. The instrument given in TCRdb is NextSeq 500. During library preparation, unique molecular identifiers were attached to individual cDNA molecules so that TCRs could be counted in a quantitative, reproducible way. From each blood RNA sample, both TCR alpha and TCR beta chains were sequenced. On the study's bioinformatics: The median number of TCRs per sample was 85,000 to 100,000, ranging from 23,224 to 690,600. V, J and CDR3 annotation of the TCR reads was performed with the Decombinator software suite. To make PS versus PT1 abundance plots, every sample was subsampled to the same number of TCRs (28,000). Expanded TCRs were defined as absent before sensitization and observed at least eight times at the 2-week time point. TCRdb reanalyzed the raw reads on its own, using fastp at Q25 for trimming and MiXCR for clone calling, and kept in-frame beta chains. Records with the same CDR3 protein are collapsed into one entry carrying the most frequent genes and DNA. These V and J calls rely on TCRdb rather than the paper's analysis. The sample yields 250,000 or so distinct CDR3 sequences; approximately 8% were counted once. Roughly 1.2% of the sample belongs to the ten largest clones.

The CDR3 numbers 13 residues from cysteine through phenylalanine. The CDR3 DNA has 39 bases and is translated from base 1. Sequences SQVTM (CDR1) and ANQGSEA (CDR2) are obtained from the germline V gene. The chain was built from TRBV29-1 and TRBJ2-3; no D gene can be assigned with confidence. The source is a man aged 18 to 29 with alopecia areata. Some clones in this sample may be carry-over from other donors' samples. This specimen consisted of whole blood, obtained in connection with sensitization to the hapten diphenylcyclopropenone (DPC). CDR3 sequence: CSANGRVTDTRYF. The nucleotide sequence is TGCAGCGCGAATGGACGAGTCACAGATACGCGGTATTTT.